Given below is one T cell receptor (beta chain) in context. Its antigen is undetermined. Germline-derived CDR1 and CDR2 are MDHEN and SYDVKM. V lost 8 bases and J lost 1, with 8 bases in between. CDR3 length equals 12 residues. This record comes from a study of shared clonotypes between healthy human individuals. Findings and caveats of the study: Deeper or shallower sequencing was expected to change how clonotypes are shared among donors. The low donor count limited represented genetic and exposure-history diversity.

Within Nashville, Tennessee resided all donors, each a Caucasian adult. With ten immunoSEQ deep assay plates, unsorted PBMC DNA underwent sequencing. Here immunoSEQ multiplex PCR was the method, and the copy in TCRdb shows in-frame clones only, minus some. Of about half a million clones listed, 81% were seen once; the top ten hold more than 9.5%. The V call is TRBV28, the J call TRBJ2-5, with D possibly matching TRBD2 (6 bases). This TCR derives from a middle-aged woman in good health. Some clones in this sample may be carry-over from other donors' samples. Sequencing was performed on PBMCs. CDR3 nucleotides: TGTGCCAGCCGGAGGGGCCAAGAGACCCAGTACTTC. Its protein is CASRRGQETQYF.